This TCR beta chain was captured by sequencing in a study of patients and donors after allogeneic stem cell transplantation. TCRdb reprocessed the RT-PCR reads via MiXCR and lists one record per CDR3 protein. This table holds 150,000 to 200,000 distinct CDR3 sequences, approximately 30% found once. The V end lost 4 bases, the J end lost 0 bases, and 10 bases lay between the germline ends. The CDR3 contains 14 residues. Germline assignment: CDR1 SQVTM and CDR2 ANQGSEA. The sequenced material came from blood, either unsorted or a sorted T cell fraction (not recorded which). This sequence joins TRBV29-1 and TRBJ2-4; no reliable D call. This sequence originates from a human donor who was either an allogeneic HSCT recipient or a stem cell or donor lymphocyte infusion donor (not recorded which). It is not recorded whose cells these are; they may come from a transplant donor. In nucleotides, the CDR3 is TGCAGCGTTGTAGACCTCTTAGCCAAAAACATTCAGTACTTC. This translates into CSVVDLLAKNIQYF. Based on the CDR3 plus reference TRBV29-1 and TRBJ2-4, the full variable domain is SAVISQKPSRDICQRGTSLTIQCQVDSQVTMMFWYRQQPGQSLTLIATANQGSEATYESGFVIDKFPISRPNLTFSTLTVSNMSPEDSSIYLCSVVDLLAKNIQYFGAGTRLSVL.